A few counts support the clone carrying this TCR beta chain. Its antigen is not identified. The sample originates from a study of human T cells and chemical hapten exposure. Study summary: There were per-sample TCR yield variations, arising mainly from small pooled library volume differences.

RNA extraction used unfractionated whole blood as the source of total RNA. Library preparation tagged each individual cDNA molecule with a unique molecular identifier. MiXCR, applied by TCRdb to the reads, yields one record per CDR3 protein. In the table there are around 120,000 distinct CDR3 sequences, over 7% of which are singletons. V was clipped by 3 bases and J by 2 bases; unmatched bases: 5. Germline V gives CDR1 SEHNR, CDR2 FQNEAQ (reference sequence). The CDR3 covers 15 residues. General observations from the study: TCRs above 1 in 1000 frequency stayed constant with DPC sensitization.

The sequencing input was whole blood. The TCR was taken from a human donor in good health. Some clones in this sample may be carry-over from other donors' samples. The chain has TRBV7-9 and TRBJ1-2; 8 bases map to TRBD1. Written as DNA, the CDR3 is TGTGCCAGCAGCTTCGGACAGGGATCAAACTATGGCTACACCTTC. This encodes CASSFGQGSNYGYTF.